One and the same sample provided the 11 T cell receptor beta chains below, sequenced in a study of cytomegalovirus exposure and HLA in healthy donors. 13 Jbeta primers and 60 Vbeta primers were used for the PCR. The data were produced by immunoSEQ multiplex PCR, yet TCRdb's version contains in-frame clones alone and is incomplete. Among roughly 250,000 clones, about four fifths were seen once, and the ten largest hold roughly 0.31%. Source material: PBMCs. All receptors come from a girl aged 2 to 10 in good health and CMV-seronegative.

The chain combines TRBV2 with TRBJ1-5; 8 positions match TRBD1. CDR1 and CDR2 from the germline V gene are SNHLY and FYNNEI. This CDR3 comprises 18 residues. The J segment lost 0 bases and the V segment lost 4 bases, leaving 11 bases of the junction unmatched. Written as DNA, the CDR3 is TGTGCCAGCAGTGCTACCCGGACAGGGAGTAGTAGCAATCAGCCCCAGCATTTT. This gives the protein CASSATRTGSSSNQPQHF.

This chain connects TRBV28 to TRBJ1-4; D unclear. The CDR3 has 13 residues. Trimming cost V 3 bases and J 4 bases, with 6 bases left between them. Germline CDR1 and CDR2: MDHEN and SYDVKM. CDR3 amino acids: CASSFQLNEKLFF. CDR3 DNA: TGTGCCAGCAGTTTTCAACTTAATGAAAAACTGTTTTTT.

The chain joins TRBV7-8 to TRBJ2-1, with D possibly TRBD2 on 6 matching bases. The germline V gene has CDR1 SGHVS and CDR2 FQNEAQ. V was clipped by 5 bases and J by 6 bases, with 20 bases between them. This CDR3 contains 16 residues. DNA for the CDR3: TGTGCCAGCAGCCAGCGGGTTGTTTTAGTAATCAATGAGCAGTTCTTC. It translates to CASSQRVVLVINEQFF.

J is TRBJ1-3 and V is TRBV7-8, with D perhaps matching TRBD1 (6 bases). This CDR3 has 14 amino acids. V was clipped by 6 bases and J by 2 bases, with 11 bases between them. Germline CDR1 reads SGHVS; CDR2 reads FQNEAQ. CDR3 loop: CASSSDRTGNTIYF. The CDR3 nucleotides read TGTGCCAGCAGTTCCGACAGGACTGGAAACACCATATATTTT.

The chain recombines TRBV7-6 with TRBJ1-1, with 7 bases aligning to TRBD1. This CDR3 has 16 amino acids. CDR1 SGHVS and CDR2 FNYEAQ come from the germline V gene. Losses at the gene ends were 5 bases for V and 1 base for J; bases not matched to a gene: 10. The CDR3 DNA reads TGTGCCAGCAGCGAAATGACAGGGAACACGAACACTGAAGCTTTCTTT. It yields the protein CASSEMTGNTNTEAFF.

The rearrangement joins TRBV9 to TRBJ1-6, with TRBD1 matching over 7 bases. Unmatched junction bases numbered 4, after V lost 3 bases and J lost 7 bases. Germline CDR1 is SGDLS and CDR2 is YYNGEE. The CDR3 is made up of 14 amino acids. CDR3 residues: CASSADRANSPLHF. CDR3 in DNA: TGTGCCAGCAGCGCCGACAGGGCCAATTCACCCCTCCACTTT.

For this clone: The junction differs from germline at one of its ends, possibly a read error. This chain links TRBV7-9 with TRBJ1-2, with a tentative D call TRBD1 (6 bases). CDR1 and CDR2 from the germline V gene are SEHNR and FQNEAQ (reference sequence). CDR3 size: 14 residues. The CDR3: CSSSFGQFLNGYTF. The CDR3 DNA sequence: TGTTCCAGCAGCTTCGGACAGTTTCTAAATGGCTACACCTTC.

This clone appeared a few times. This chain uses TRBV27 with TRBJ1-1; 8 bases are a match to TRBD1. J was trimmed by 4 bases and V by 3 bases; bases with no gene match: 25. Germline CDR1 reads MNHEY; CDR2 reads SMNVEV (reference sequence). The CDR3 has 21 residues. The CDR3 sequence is CASSLQVGDRTTSFVPTEAFF. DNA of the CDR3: TGTGCCAGCAGTTTGCAGGTAGGGGACAGGACAACATCGTTTGTTCCCACTGAAGCTTTCTTT.

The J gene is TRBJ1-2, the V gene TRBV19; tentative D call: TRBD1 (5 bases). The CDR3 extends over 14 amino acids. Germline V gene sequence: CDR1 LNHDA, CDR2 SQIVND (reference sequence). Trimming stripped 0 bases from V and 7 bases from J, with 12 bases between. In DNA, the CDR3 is TGTGCCAGTAGTATAGAACGGGGGTTGCGTGGCTACACCTTC. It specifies CASSIERGLRGYTF.

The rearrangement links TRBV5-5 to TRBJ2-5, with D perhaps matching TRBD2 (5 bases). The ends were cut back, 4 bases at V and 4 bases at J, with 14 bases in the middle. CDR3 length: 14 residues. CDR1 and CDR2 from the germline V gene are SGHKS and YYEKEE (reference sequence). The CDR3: CASSAPGLAETQYF. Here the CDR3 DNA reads TGTGCCAGCAGCGCCCCGGGGTTGGCAGAGACCCAGTACTTC.

The CDR3 coding sequence is TGTGCCAGCAGCTCCCGCCGGGAGCGGGGGAGCACAGATACGCAGTATTTT. It is translated as CASSSRRERGSTDTQYF. This chain uses TRBV7-8 with TRBJ2-3; TRBD2 matches 8 bases. The CDR3 length is 17 residues. With V trimmed by 4 bases and J by 0 bases, 9 bases remained unmatched. From germline, CDR1 is SGHVS and CDR2 FQNEAQ.